Below, one TCR beta chain is given with its context. Antigen: not known. This entry belongs to a study of cytomegalovirus exposure and HLA in healthy donors. Study outcomes and limitations: Through in vitro validation, three CMV-associated chains were shown to be specific for CMV antigens.

Vbeta (60) and Jbeta (13) primers were used in the PCR. Generated by immunoSEQ multiplex PCR, the TCRdb table keeps only in-frame clones and is missing some. Among 150,000 to 200,000 clones, around 80% were seen once, and the ten largest hold around 1.4%. The CDR3 runs to 15 residues. V shed 6 bases and J shed 1 base, with 12 bases lying between them. Germline lookup yields CDR1 MRHNA and CDR2 SNTAGT. The rearrangement uses TRBV6-4 and TRBJ2-2; D not certain. The sample taken for sequencing was PBMCs. The TCR comes from a girl aged 5 to 17 in good health and CMV-seropositive. For the CDR3, the DNA is TGTGCCAGCAGGGTAGTATATGTGAACACCGGGGAGCTGTTTTTT. Protein product: CASRVVYVNTGELFF.